This T cell receptor (beta chain) appears in the sequencing data of a study of T cells after yellow fever vaccination. Across the study: The SMART-Seq v4 Ultra Low Input method served to prepare the low-cell-number fractions.

Regarding this clonotype: Its antigen remains unknown.

General study findings and limits: Booster samples showed a return of most primary-vaccination clones (under 98% CD4, approximately 88% CD8). Contaminants from the bulk population, in the form of abundant clonotypes, could be found in FACS-sorted repertoires. The secondary response peaked faster, at day 5 versus 15, but was weaker.

Germline values: CDR1 MNHNS, CDR2 SASEGT. The CDR3 sequence is 12 residues long. Trimming shortened V by 6 bases and J by 0 bases, and 5 bases separated the two germline ends. TCRdb processed the 5' RACE reads anew with MiXCR; each CDR3 protein has one entry. Of about 340,000 distinct CDR3 sequences listed, about an eighth are singletons. This clonotype originated in a man younger than 30 who received the YFV17D yellow fever vaccine. The chain joins TRBV6-1 to TRBJ1-1; D gene unclear. Sequenced material: CD4+ T cells sorted from PBMCs, taken 15 days after the yellow fever booster vaccination. The CDR3 sequence is CASRVMNTEAFF. The DNA of the CDR3 is TGTGCCAGCAGAGTTATGAACACTGAAGCTTTCTTT.